This section outlines one T cell receptor (beta chain) sequence together with its context. This record belongs to a study of cytomegalovirus exposure and HLA in healthy donors. CDR3 length: 17 residues. In germline, CDR1 is LNHDA, CDR2 SQIVND (reference sequence). Trimming removed 0 bases from V and 2 bases from J, with 14 bases in between. The protocol was immunoSEQ multiplex PCR, while the TCRdb copy is restricted to in-frame clones and leaves out a portion. The sample yields roughly 180,000 clones, roughly 80% seen once. Sequencing input: PBMCs. This TCR was sampled from a man younger than 30 in good health and CMV-seropositive. The chain links TRBV19 to TRBJ1-5; D gene ambiguous. The CDR3 coding sequence is TGTGCCAGTAGTATAGAGGTTCCAACTCAGGGCAATCAGCCCCAGCATTTT. Translation gives CASSIEVPTQGNQPQHF.